This TCR beta chain was identified during a study of beta chain features in type 1 diabetes. As for the study in general: When patients were set against healthy donors, age, gender and cell yields were similar.

Looked up from germline, CDR1 is KGHSH and CDR2 is LQKENI. With 3 bases removed from V and 1 base from J, the gap between germline ends came to 15 bases. The CDR3 has 17 residues. The sequenced template was cDNA made from the entire isolated RNA. TCRdb's copy holds only in-frame clones and misses some; the assay was immunoSEQ multiplex PCR. This sample has approximately 250,000 clones, with more than 9% found just once. This sequence joins TRBV18 and TRBJ2-2; a weak D match, TRBD2 (6 bases). Sequencing was carried out using naive CD4+ T cells from blood. This TCR derives from a young woman in good health. The CDR3 DNA is TGTGCCAGCTCACCTAAGGGACGGGGGATGAACACCGGGGAGCTGTTTTTT. Its protein product is CASSPKGRGMNTGELFF.